This TCR beta chain originates from a study of OX40 agonist ivuxolimab in advanced cancers. Looking at the study overall: Ivuxolimab was an agonistic, fully human IgG2 monoclonal antibody directed against OX40 (CD134), a costimulatory receptor. Intravenous ivuxolimab was administered to patients every 2 weeks at six dose levels: 0.01, 0.1, 0.3, 1.5, 3 and 10 mg/kg. Among the 50 to 55 dose-escalation patients, approximately 20 had hepatocellular carcinoma, about 15 melanoma, 9 renal cell carcinoma and 9 head and neck cancer. The dose-escalation cohort was about 83% male with a mean age of approximately 60 years, ranging from roughly 23 to 90. Patients were allowed to have had prior anti-PD-1, anti-PD-L1 or anti-CTLA-4 therapy, and around 37% of the dose-escalation patients had previously received checkpoint inhibitors. Partial responses occurred in three dose-escalation patients: two with cutaneous melanoma and one with hepatocellular carcinoma. The purpose of peripheral TCRbeta sequencing was to test whether ivuxolimab changed TCR sequence diversity and led to clonal T-cell expansion. The paper covers the monotherapy dose-escalation part of the phase I ivuxolimab trial, which included N of about 50 patients.

Study-wide findings and limitations: At doses of 0.1 to 3.0 mg/kg, clonal expansion of both CD4+ and CD8+ T cells in blood was seen between baseline and week 6. In the 0.1-3.0 mg/kg groups, partial responders were among the patients with the lowest normalized peripheral clonal expansion, particularly in CD8+ T cells. Which antigens the clonally expanded peripheral T cells were specific for was not determined. Low levels of normalized T-cell clonal expansion were also seen in some nonresponding patients. After ivuxolimab, expanded clones were on average more numerous among CD8+ T cells than among CD4+ T cells.

The germline V end is reduced by 3 bases and the J end by 9 bases; junction bases left unmatched: 5. From the germline V gene (reference sequence), CDR1 is GTSNPN and CDR2 is SVGIG. The CDR3, from cysteine to phenylalanine, totals 12 residues. Just the 36-base CDR3 DNA is kept, in frame starting at base 1. The trial excluded patients who had a history of autoimmune disease or were on systemic immunosuppression. Peripheral blood for TCR sequencing was collected from all dose cohorts at baseline, on cycle 4 day 1, and on cycle 7 day 1. Samples were obtained from an open-label, multicenter, first-in-human phase I dose-escalation trial of ivuxolimab. Adults with locally advanced or metastatic melanoma, renal cell, hepatocellular, or head and neck squamous cell carcinoma were enrolled in the trial. Before TCR sequencing, CD4+ T cells and CD8+ T cells from peripheral blood were sorted into separate populations.

Concerning this clone itself: Its antigen target is currently unknown. No quality values exist for individual bases; no much larger clone is one base distant.

Genomic DNA was extracted from sorted cells for sequencing of the TCRbeta CDR3 region. The immunoSEQ Assay was used to sequence the TCRbeta CDR3 regions. TCRdb took over this immuneACCESS table, retaining in-frame rearrangements with V and J assigned. Such tables are incomplete; in checked studies, under half of the missing clones stem from an unresolved V gene, and the remainder is unexplained. This sample has around 14,000 clones in its table, and roughly three quarters of those were observed once. Approximately 37% of the sample is in the top ten clones. The receptor chain draws on TRBV30 and TRBJ2-1; 7 junctional bases match TRBD2. The TCR comes from an adult with an advanced solid tumor such as melanoma, head and neck, liver or kidney cancer. The sequences come from CD4+ or CD8+ T cells sorted from blood, collected in a trial of the OX40 agonist ivuxolimab. In nucleotide form, the sequence is TGTGCCTGGAGGGGGGGGACTTTTGAGCAGTTCTTC. This gives the protein CAWRGGTFEQFF.